These 20 T cell receptor beta chains were sequenced from one sample in a study. TCRdb reprocessed the RT-PCR reads with MiXCR, giving one entry per CDR3 protein. The table lists 650,000 to 800,000 distinct CDR3 sequences, more than 13% of them singletons. Sequenced input: memory CD4+ T cells from blood. Receptors were obtained from a female donor in good health, serving as a healthy control.

This chain links TRBV9 with TRBJ2-3, with D tentatively TRBD2 (5 bases). The germline CDR1 and CDR2 sequences are SGDLS and YYNGEE. The CDR3 loop spans 15 amino acids. Trimming shortened V by 4 bases and J by 5 bases, and 17 bases separated the two germline ends. CDR3 nucleotides: TGTGCCAGCAGCCCCGAGGGCAGAAACCGAGATACGCAGTATTTT. Protein: CASSPEGRNRDTQYF. The entire variable domain, with the rest obtained from reference TRBV9 and TRBJ2-3, is as follows: DSGVTQTPKHLITATGQRVTLRCSPRSGDLSVYWYQQSLDQGLQFLIQYYNGEERAKGNILERFSAQQFPDLHSELNLSSLELGDSALYFCASSPEGRNRDTQYFGPGTRLTVL.

This clonotype was detected ten times or more. The chain employs TRBV6-6 and TRBJ2-5; D remains ambiguous. From germline, CDR1 is MNHNY and CDR2 SVGAGI (reference sequence). V was clipped by 7 bases and J by 5 bases, with 14 bases between them. The CDR3 has 13 amino acids. The CDR3 region is CASTWQPQETQYF. The CDR3 DNA sequence: TGTGCCAGCACGTGGCAGCCTCAGGAGACCCAGTACTTC.

This clonotype occurred many times. The V gene is TRBV10-3, the J gene TRBJ2-1; 7 bases fit TRBD1. The CDR3 is 14 amino acids. Germline values: CDR1 ENHRY, CDR2 SYGVKD. The V segment lost 7 bases and the J segment 9 bases; nucleotides outside the gene matches: 12. The CDR3 loop reads CAITATGTDGEQFF. CDR3 DNA sequence: TGTGCCATCACCGCGACAGGGACGGATGGTGAGCAGTTCTTC.

This chain uses TRBV12-3 or TRBV12-4 with TRBJ2-1, with TRBD2 matching 10 bases. J gave up 7 bases and V 7 bases, and 10 bases lay outside the gene matches. The CDR3 has 15 amino acids. CDR3 region: CASNVLAGVGNEQFF. DNA of the CDR3: TGTGCCAGCAATGTCCTAGCGGGAGTGGGGAATGAGCAGTTCTTC.

This clonotype appeared a few times. The chain combines TRBV7-2 with TRBJ1-2, with TRBD1 as a possible D gene (5 bases). Germline V gene lookup returns CDR1 SGHTA and CDR2 FQGNSA. This CDR3 comprises 15 residues. Trimming cost V 2 bases and J 6 bases, with 16 bases left between them. The CDR3 sequence is CASSLRSRGGDGYTF. The CDR3 DNA sequence: TGTGCCAGCAGCTTAAGGTCGCGGGGAGGGGATGGCTACACCTTC. The whole variable domain, remainder taken from reference TRBV7-2 and TRBJ1-2, is GAGVSQSPSNKVTEKGKDVELRCDPISGHTALYWYRQSLGQGLEFLIYFQGNSAPDKSGLPSDRFSAERTGGSVSTLTIQRTQQEDSAVYLCASSLRSRGGDGYTFGSGTRLTVV.

The chain carries TRBV20-1 and TRBJ2-3; D ambiguous. V lost 6 bases and J 2 bases, leaving 15 bases between the germline ends. The CDR3 is 14 amino acids. Germline assignment: CDR1 DFQATT and CDR2 SNEGSKA (reference sequence). This chain's CDR3 is CSARPAAYTDTQYF. CDR3 DNA sequence: TGCAGTGCCAGGCCGGCGGCATACACAGATACGCAGTATTTT.

This clonotype was detected many times. V usage is TRBV4-3 and J usage is TRBJ2-7; perhaps TRBD2 as D (5 bases). The CDR3 contains 14 residues. The V end was cut by 0 bases, the J end by 7 bases, with 13 bases between. Germline CDR1 LGHNA, CDR2 YSLEER. The CDR3 reads CASSQERWTQEQYF. The CDR3 DNA reads as TGCGCCAGCAGCCAAGAAAGGTGGACTCAGGAGCAGTACTTC.

This rearrangement joins TRBV6-2 or TRBV6-3 to TRBJ1-4, with D maybe TRBD1 (5 bases). V was clipped by 2 bases and J by 3 bases, with 7 bases between them. Looked up from germline, CDR1 is MNHEY and CDR2 is SVGEGT. The CDR3 is 14 amino acids. The CDR3 is CASSYRTSNEKLFF. The CDR3 DNA is TGTGCCAGCAGTTACAGGACATCTAATGAAAAACTGTTTTTT.

This clonotype was detected ten times or more. J is TRBJ1-2 and V is TRBV29-1; TRBD1 is a possible D gene (6 bases). In germline, CDR1 is SQVTM, CDR2 ANQGSEA. Deletions cut 1 base from V and 8 bases from J, with 11 bases between. The CDR3 is 12 amino acids. The CDR3: CSVEAGAAGYTF. The CDR3 region has the DNA TGCAGCGTTGAAGCGGGGGCGGCGGGCTACACCTTC.

Comments on this clonotype: A much bigger clone sits one base away, suggesting this may be a read error. V usage is TRBV29-1 and J usage is TRBJ2-2; D call uncertain. The V gene lost 5 bases and the J gene lost 3 bases, with 4 bases spanning the gap. Germline V gives CDR1 SQVTM, CDR2 ANQGSEA. This CDR3 has 11 amino acids. DNA for the CDR3: TGCAGCGTTTTGGACACCGGGGAGCTGTTTTTT. This sequence encodes CSVLDTGELFF.

V gene TRBV3-1 combines with J gene TRBJ1-1; 10 nucleotides align to TRBD1. In germline, CDR1 is LGHDT, CDR2 YNNKEL (reference sequence). Trimming took 4 bases from V and 5 from J; bases not matched to a gene: 7. CDR3 length equals 15 residues. The CDR3 is CASSLPGQGRTEAFF. The CDR3 coding sequence is TGTGCCAGCAGCCTTCCGGGACAGGGGAGGACTGAAGCTTTCTTT.

This clonotype was seen ten or more times. This chain links TRBV6-5 with TRBJ2-5; either TRBD1 or TRBD2 may supply D (7 bases each). In germline, CDR1 is MNHEY, CDR2 SVGAGI. V was trimmed by 5 bases and J by 5 bases, leaving 18 bases between them. This CDR3 comprises 15 residues. This CDR3 reads CASSQGTAGRETQYF. CDR3 sequence (DNA): TGTGCCAGCAGTCAAGGGACAGCCGGGAGGGAGACCCAGTACTTC.

V gene TRBV5-4 combines with J gene TRBJ2-3; TRBD1 agrees at 8 bases. Trimming took 4 bases from V and 3 from J; bases not matched to a gene: 4. The CDR3 consists of 14 residues. Germline V gives CDR1 SGHNT, CDR2 YYREEE (reference sequence). The CDR3 here is CASSTRTGTDTQYF. The CDR3 DNA follows: TGTGCCAGCAGCACCCGGACAGGGACAGATACGCAGTATTTT.

In its sample, this clonotype was seen a few times. J is TRBJ2-2 and V is TRBV2; 11 nucleotides align to TRBD2. With 8 bases clipped from V and 4 bases from J, the junction kept 6 bases outside the gene matches. Germline V lookup: CDR1 SNHLY, CDR2 FYNNEI. The length of the CDR3 is 15 residues. CDR3 bases: TGTGCCAGCGGCCTAGCGGGGGGCATCACCGGGGAGCTGTTTTTT. Translated, it gives CASGLAGGITGELFF.

J is TRBJ1-1 and V is TRBV29-1, with TRBD1 matching 7 bases. The CDR3 runs 13 residues. The ends lost 6 bases at V and 1 base at J; junction bases unmatched: 5. CDR1 SQVTM and CDR2 ANQGSEA come from the germline V gene. The CDR3 protein is CSVHRGQNTEAFF. CDR3 DNA sequence: TGCAGCGTACACAGGGGCCAGAACACTGAAGCTTTCTTT.

The table lists this clonotype with a few counts. Here the CDR3 reads CASSREGRYEQYF. The DNA for the CDR3 is TGTGCCAGCAGCCGGGAGGGCCGGTACGAGCAGTACTTC. The chain couples TRBV6-5 to TRBJ2-7, with TRBD2 identical over 8 bases. V shed 6 bases, J shed 4 bases, and the junction held 5 bases outside the gene matches. This CDR3 region has 13 residues. The germline gives CDR1 MNHEY, CDR2 SVGAGI.

This clonotype showed up many times. The chain employs TRBV29-1 and TRBJ2-7, with D possibly matching TRBD1 (6 bases). V gave up 4 bases and J gave up 5 bases, with 21 bases separating them. CDR1 is SQVTM, CDR2 ANQGSEA, per germline. This CDR3 spans 15 amino acids. The CDR3 DNA is TGCAGCGTTGGAGATCCCGGGACACTATACCACGAGCAGTACTTC. This sequence encodes CSVGDPGTLYHEQYF.

J is TRBJ2-3 and V is TRBV4-2; 7 nucleotides line up with TRBD2. Per germline, CDR1 LGHNA and CDR2 YNFKEQ. The CDR3 totals 16 residues. Trimming at V came to 1 base and at J to 2 bases, leaving 6 bases not matched to a gene. CDR3 DNA sequence: TGTGCCAGCAGCCAAGGAGGCGGGACTAACACAGATACGCAGTATTTT. Translating it yields CASSQGGGTNTDTQYF.

This clonotype has a handful of counts. The chain joins TRBV28 to TRBJ2-5; D not resolved. Per germline, CDR1 MDHEN and CDR2 SYDVKM. V shed 5 bases and J shed 1 base, with 5 bases lying between them. This CDR3 is 12 amino acids long. The CDR3: CASSIPQETQYF. CDR3 DNA sequence: TGTGCCAGCAGTATCCCCCAAGAGACCCAGTACTTC.

This clonotype was counted between two and nine times. The chain employs TRBV20-1 and TRBJ1-5, with TRBD1 matching 10 bases. V shed 6 bases, J shed 1 base, and the junction held 15 bases outside the gene matches. Germline assignment: CDR1 DFQATT and CDR2 SNEGSKA (reference sequence). This CDR3 contains 18 residues. The CDR3 sequence is CSAIVGQGLGLSNQPQHF. The CDR3 nucleotides are TGCAGTGCCATTGTGGGACAGGGGTTGGGTTTAAGCAATCAGCCCCAGCATTTT.